This T cell receptor beta chain was captured by sequencing in a study of blood T cell repertoires in COVID-19. Profiled with immunoSEQ multiplex PCR; TCRdb holds only in-frame clones, not every one. The sample lists about 140,000 clones, around 90% occurring once. Trimming left V 7 bases short and J 0 bases short, with 12 bases between. The CDR3 covers 14 residues. Germline CDR1 and CDR2: MGHDK and SYGVNS. This clone was counted once. Material for sequencing was peripheral blood. The V gene is TRBV25-1, the J gene TRBJ1-1; possible D gene TRBD1, 5 bases. This receptor was identified in a man aged 60 to 75 with active or convalescent COVID-19. DNA of the CDR3: TGTGCCAGCACTCAGGACACAATGAACACTGAAGCTTTCTTT. Protein product: CASTQDTMNTEAFF.